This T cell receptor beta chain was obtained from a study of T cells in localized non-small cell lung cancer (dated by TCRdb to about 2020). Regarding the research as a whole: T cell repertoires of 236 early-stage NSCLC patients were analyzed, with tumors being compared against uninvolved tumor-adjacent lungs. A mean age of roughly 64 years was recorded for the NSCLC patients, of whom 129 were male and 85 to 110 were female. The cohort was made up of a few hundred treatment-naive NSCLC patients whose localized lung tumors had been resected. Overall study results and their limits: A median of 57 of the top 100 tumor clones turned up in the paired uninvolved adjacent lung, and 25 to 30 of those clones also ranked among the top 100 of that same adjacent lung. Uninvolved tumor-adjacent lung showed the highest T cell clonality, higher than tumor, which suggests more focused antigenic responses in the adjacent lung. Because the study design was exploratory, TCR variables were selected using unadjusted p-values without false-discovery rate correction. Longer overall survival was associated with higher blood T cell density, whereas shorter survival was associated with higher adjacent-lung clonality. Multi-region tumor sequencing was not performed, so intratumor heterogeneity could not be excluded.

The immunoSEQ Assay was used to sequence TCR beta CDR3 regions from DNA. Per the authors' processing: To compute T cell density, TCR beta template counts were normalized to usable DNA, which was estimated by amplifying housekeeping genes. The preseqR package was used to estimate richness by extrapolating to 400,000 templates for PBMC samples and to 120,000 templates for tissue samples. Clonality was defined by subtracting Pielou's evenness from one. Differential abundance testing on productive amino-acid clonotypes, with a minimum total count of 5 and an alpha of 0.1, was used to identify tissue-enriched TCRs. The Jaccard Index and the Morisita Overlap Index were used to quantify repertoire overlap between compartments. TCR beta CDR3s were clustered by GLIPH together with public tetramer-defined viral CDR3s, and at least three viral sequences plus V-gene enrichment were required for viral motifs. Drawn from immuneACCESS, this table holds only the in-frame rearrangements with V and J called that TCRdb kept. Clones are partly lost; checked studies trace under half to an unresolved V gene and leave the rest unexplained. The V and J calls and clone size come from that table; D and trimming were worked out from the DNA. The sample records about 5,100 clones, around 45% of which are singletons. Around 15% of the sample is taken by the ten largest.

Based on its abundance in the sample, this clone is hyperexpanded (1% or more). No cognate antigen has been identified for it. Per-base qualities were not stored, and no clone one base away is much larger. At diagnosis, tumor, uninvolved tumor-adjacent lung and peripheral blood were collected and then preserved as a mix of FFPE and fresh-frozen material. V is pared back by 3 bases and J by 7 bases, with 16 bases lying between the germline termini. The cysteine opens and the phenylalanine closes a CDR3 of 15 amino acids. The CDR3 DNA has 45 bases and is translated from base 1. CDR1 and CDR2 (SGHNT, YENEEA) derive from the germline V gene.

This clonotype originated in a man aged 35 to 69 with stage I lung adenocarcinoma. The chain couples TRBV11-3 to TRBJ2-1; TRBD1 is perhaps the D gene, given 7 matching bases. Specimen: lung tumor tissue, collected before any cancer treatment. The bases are TGTGCCAGCAGCTTGGCTCAGGGGGGCTTGAATGAGCAGTTCTTC. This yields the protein CASSLAQGGLNEQFF.